The 27 T cell receptor beta chains listed next were all sequenced from one sample in a study of blood T cell repertoires in COVID-19. Profiled with immunoSEQ multiplex PCR; TCRdb holds only in-frame clones, not every one. The data hold some 210,000 clones, with about 91% observed a single time. Sequenced sample: PBMCs or T cells enriched from blood (not recorded which). The source of these receptors is a man aged 18 to 35 with acute COVID-19.

The chain has TRBV27 and TRBJ1-2; 9 bases line up with TRBD1. J was trimmed by 4 bases and V by 6 bases; bases with no gene match: 6. This CDR3 has 14 residues. Looked up from germline, CDR1 is MNHEY and CDR2 is SMNVEV (reference sequence). In DNA form, the CDR3 reads TGTGCCAGCAGCCGGACAGGGGAGGGCTATGGCTACACCTTC. It translates to CASSRTGEGYGYTF.

V and J are TRBV6-5 and TRBJ1-1; 9 nucleotides align to TRBD1. With 6 bases clipped from V and 5 bases from J, the junction kept 10 bases outside the gene matches. CDR1 and CDR2 (germline): MNHEY, SVGAGI. This CDR3 contains 15 residues. The CDR3 sequence is CASSRTGTGRTEAFF. The CDR3 DNA reads TGTGCCAGCAGCAGAACCGGGACAGGGCGAACTGAAGCTTTCTTT.

The chain is built from TRBV28 and TRBJ2-1; a weak D match, TRBD1 (6 bases). The CDR3 extends over 13 amino acids. The V gene's germline CDR1 is MDHEN and CDR2 SYDVKM. The V end lost 8 bases, the J end lost 6 bases, and 14 bases lay between the germline ends. CDR3 DNA sequence: TGTGCCAGCGGGACCGGACAGCTCAATGAGCAGTTCTTC. Translated, it gives CASGTGQLNEQFF.

The chain carries TRBV7-9 and TRBJ2-2; D is undetermined. V was pared by 8 bases and J by 6 bases, with 13 bases between. CDR1 and CDR2 (germline): SEHNR, FQNEAQ (reference sequence). The CDR3 has 13 amino acids. The CDR3 nucleotides are TGTGCCAGCTCCCACCCTGAGGCCGGGGAGCTGTTTTTT. Residues: CASSHPEAGELFF.

This chain links TRBV7-9 with TRBJ2-2; TRBD1 is a possible D gene (6 bases). The V and J ends lost 3 bases and 0 bases respectively, with 14 bases between them. CDR3 length: 17 residues. CDR1 is SEHNR and CDR2 is FQNEAQ in the germline V gene (reference sequence). The CDR3 DNA reads as TGTGCCAGCAGCTTGGCCGATGGGACAACGAACACCGGGGAGCTGTTTTTT. Its translation: CASSLADGTTNTGELFF.

The V gene is TRBV11-2, the J gene TRBJ2-3; TRBD2 matches at 11 bases. After removal of 5 bases from V and 2 bases from J, the junction contained 6 bases not matched to a gene. Germline values: CDR1 SGHAT, CDR2 FQNNGV. This CDR3 has 16 amino acids. Written as DNA, the CDR3 is TGTGCCAGCAGCCCCCGACTAGCGGGAACCACAGATACGCAGTATTTT. It specifies CASSPRLAGTTDTQYF.

V and J are TRBV14 and TRBJ2-4; 8 nucleotides align to TRBD1. Germline V gene data show CDR1 as SGHDN and CDR2 as FVKESK. Trimming cost V 3 bases and J 10 bases; bases outside gene matches: 11. This CDR3 is 15 amino acids long. The CDR3 DNA sequence: TGTGCCAGCAGCCACGCGTTCCGGACAGGGAGGATTCAGTACTTC. It specifies CASSHAFRTGRIQYF.

V gene TRBV6-2 or TRBV6-3 combines with J gene TRBJ2-3, with 10 positions matching TRBD2. This CDR3 is 16 amino acids long. V dropped 6 bases and J dropped 0; count of bases not matched to a gene: 6. The germline CDR1 and CDR2 sequences are MNHEY and SVGEGT. The CDR3 sequence: CASSPRAGGSTDTQYF. CDR3 DNA sequence: TGTGCCAGCAGCCCTCGAGCGGGAGGGAGCACAGATACGCAGTATTTT.

This chain links TRBV15 with TRBJ2-6, with D tentatively TRBD1 (5 bases). The CDR3 contains 21 residues. Trimming shortened V by 2 bases and J by 0 bases, and 23 bases separated the two germline ends. Germline V gene data show CDR1 as LNHNV and CDR2 as YYDKDF (reference sequence). DNA of the CDR3: TGTGCCACCAGCAGACGAAGGAGCGTAGGACATCCCAGCTCTGGGGCCAACGTCCTGACTTTC. Translation: CATSRRRSVGHPSSGANVLTF.

Regarding this clone: Additional DNA sequences in this sample encode the identical CDR3. The rearrangement uses TRBV7-9 and TRBJ2-7, with 9 bases lining up with TRBD1. CDR3 size: 15 residues. V shed 6 bases and J 1 base; nucleotides not matched to a gene: 7. Germline-derived CDR1 and CDR2 are SEHNR and FQNEAQ (reference sequence). In DNA form, the CDR3 reads TGTGCCAGCAGTTCGGGACAGGGACGGTCCTACGAGCAGTACTTC. Amino acids: CASSSGQGRSYEQYF.

The count of this clone is one. The chain couples TRBV18 to TRBJ1-1; 8 bases are a match to TRBD1. This CDR3 has 14 amino acids. Germline V gene data show CDR1 as KGHSH and CDR2 as LQKENI. Trimming took 2 bases from V and 4 from J; bases not matched to a gene: 3. As DNA, the CDR3 is TGTGCCAGCTCACCAGAAACAGGGGGCACTGAAGCTTTCTTT. Amino acid sequence: CASSPETGGTEAFF.

The chain links TRBV7-2 to TRBJ2-5; no definite D call. Trimming took 1 base from V and 7 from J, leaving 16 bases between them. Germline assignment: CDR1 SGHTA and CDR2 FQGNSA. The CDR3 has 15 residues. CDR3 sequence: CASSLEGRNTGTQYF. In DNA, the CDR3 is TGTGCCAGCAGCTTAGAAGGTCGAAATACGGGGACCCAGTACTTC. The variable domain in full, completed from reference TRBV7-2 and TRBJ2-5, reads GAGVSQSPSNKVTEKGKDVELRCDPISGHTALYWYRQSLGQGLEFLIYFQGNSAPDKSGLPSDRFSAERTGGSVSTLTIQRTQQEDSAVYLCASSLEGRNTGTQYFGPGTRLLVL.

This clone came up once. The chain is built from TRBV7-2 and TRBJ2-1, with 10 positions matching TRBD2. Germline V CDR1 and CDR2: SGHTA, FQGNSA. The CDR3 is made up of 15 amino acids. Trimming cost V 0 bases and J 8 bases; bases outside gene matches: 4. CDR3 sequence (DNA): TGTGCCAGCAGCTTAGCCCTAGCGGGAGCTTATGAGCAGTTCTTC. Its translation is CASSLALAGAYEQFF.

The rearrangement joins TRBV27 to TRBJ2-3; TRBD2 agrees at 7 bases. The CDR3 extends over 16 amino acids. With 1 base clipped from V and 2 bases from J, the junction kept 6 bases outside the gene matches. In germline, CDR1 is MNHEY, CDR2 SMNVEV (reference sequence). The chain's CDR3 is CASSLWGGGVTDTQYF. In nucleotides, the CDR3 is TGTGCCAGCAGTTTATGGGGGGGAGGGGTCACAGATACGCAGTATTTT.

V gene TRBV19 combines with J gene TRBJ2-7; 12 bases match TRBD2. CDR1 is LNHDA, CDR2 SQIVND, per germline (reference sequence). V lost 4 bases and J lost 6; bases outside the gene matches: 4. CDR3 length: 14 amino acids. DNA of the CDR3: TGTGCCAGTAGTAAGACTAGCGGGAGTTTCGAGCAGTACTTC. Amino acid sequence: CASSKTSGSFEQYF.

The rearrangement links TRBV9 to TRBJ1-2; TRBD1 matches 10 bases. J gave up 7 bases and V 3 bases, and 6 bases lay outside the gene matches. Germline CDR1 reads SGDLS; CDR2 reads YYNGEE. The CDR3 contains 14 residues. Here the CDR3 reads CASSGGTGAGGYTF. The CDR3 nucleotides read TGTGCCAGCAGCGGCGGGACAGGGGCCGGTGGCTACACCTTC.

In this sample, this clone turned up a few times. The chain recombines TRBV19 with TRBJ1-6; D gene ambiguous. Germline V lookup: CDR1 LNHDA, CDR2 SQIVND (reference sequence). The CDR3 sequence is 14 residues long. V lost 9 bases and J 8 bases, leaving 17 bases between the germline ends. CDR3 sequence reads: CASVGLDGDSPLHF. DNA of the CDR3: TGTGCCAGCGTGGGTCTGGACGGGGATTCACCCCTCCACTTT.

This sequence joins TRBV5-1 and TRBJ2-1; 8 bases line up with TRBD2. Germline CDR1 SGHRS, CDR2 YFSETQ. This CDR3 is 16 amino acids long. V lost 0 bases, J lost 9 bases, and 11 bases stayed unmatched. For the CDR3, the DNA is TGCGCCAGCAGCTTGGAAAGCGGGAGTGTTTCTCGTGAGCAGTTCTTC. Protein: CASSLESGSVSREQFF. Full variable domain (missing parts from reference TRBV5-1 and TRBJ2-1): KAGVTQTPRYLIKTRGQQVTLSCSPISGHRSVSWYQQTPGQGLQFLFEYFSETQRNKGNFPGRFSGRQFSNSRSEMNVSTLELGDSALYLCASSLESGSVSREQFFGPGTRLTVL.

The V call is TRBV19, the J call TRBJ1-1; a possible D gene is TRBD1 (5 bases). Trimming removed 5 bases from V and 6 bases from J, with 22 bases in between. This CDR3 region has 16 residues. Germline V gene sequence: CDR1 LNHDA, CDR2 SQIVND (reference sequence). The CDR3 reads CASSAHFRGGRAEAFF. The CDR3 nucleotides are TGTGCCAGTAGTGCCCACTTTCGCGGGGGAAGGGCTGAAGCTTTCTTT. Full variable domain (outside the CDR3, taken from reference TRBV19 and TRBJ1-1): DGGITQSPKYLFRKEGQNVTLSCEQNLNHDAMYWYRQDPGQGLRLIYYSQIVNDFQKGDIAEGYSVSREKKESFPLTVTSAQKNPTAFYLCASSAHFRGGRAEAFFGQGTRLTVV.

The chain carries TRBV2 and TRBJ2-7; 9 positions agree with TRBD2. The ends lost 6 bases at V and 6 bases at J; junction bases unmatched: 6. The CDR3 runs to 13 residues. CDR1 and CDR2 from the germline V gene are SNHLY and FYNNEI. The CDR3 region is CASRSGLAGEQYF. The CDR3 DNA reads TGTGCCAGCAGGTCGGGACTAGCTGGCGAGCAGTACTTC.

This clone is termed medium-sized. This chain links TRBV23-1 with TRBJ2-3; 10 nucleotides line up with TRBD1. TRBV23-1 is assigned to the ORF class and has an uncertain function. With V trimmed by 1 base and J by 4 bases, 5 bases remained unmatched. The length of the CDR3 is 16 residues. The CDR3 region is CASSQFIGQGADTQYF. The CDR3 region has the DNA TGCGCCAGCAGTCAATTTATCGGACAGGGGGCAGATACGCAGTATTTT.

The chain links TRBV9 to TRBJ2-3; D unclear. The ends were cut back, 2 bases at V and 2 bases at J, with 15 bases in the middle. Germline V lookup: CDR1 SGDLS, CDR2 YYNGEE. The CDR3 loop spans 16 amino acids. The CDR3 DNA reads as TGTGCCAGCAGCGTCCGGTCGGAGATCGTCACAGATACGCAGTATTTT. Its protein product is CASSVRSEIVTDTQYF.

The chain links TRBV3-1 (or the pseudogene TRBV3-2) to TRBJ2-7, with 7 bases fitting TRBD2. This CDR3 comprises 17 residues. Per the germline V gene, CDR1 is LGHDT and CDR2 is YNNKEL (reference sequence). The trim removed 1 base at V and 3 bases at J, leaving 12 bases unmatched. CDR3 protein: CASSQGPLAGDRYEQYF. The CDR3 DNA follows: TGTGCCAGCAGCCAAGGGCCCTTGGCGGGAGACCGCTACGAGCAGTACTTC.

The chain employs TRBV5-1 and TRBJ1-4; D perhaps matches TRBD1 (5 bases). CDR3 length equals 14 residues. Trimming took 0 bases from V and 5 from J, leaving 8 bases between them. The germline CDR1 and CDR2 sequences are SGHRS and YFSETQ. This CDR3 is CASSLGQHNEKLFF. CDR3 DNA: TGCGCCAGCAGCTTGGGACAGCACAATGAAAAACTGTTTTTT.

The sample holds one count of this clone. V usage is TRBV18 and J usage is TRBJ2-7; a possible D gene is TRBD1 (6 bases). The CDR3 spans 16 residues. The V gene's germline CDR1 is KGHSH and CDR2 LQKENI. V was trimmed by 4 bases and J by 1 base, leaving 17 bases between them. This CDR3 reads CASSRSSGRGSYEQYF. DNA of the CDR3: TGTGCCAGCTCACGATCCAGCGGAAGGGGGTCCTACGAGCAGTACTTC. The full variable domain, in which reference TRBV18 and TRBJ2-7 provide the parts outside the CDR3, is NAGVMQNPRHLVRRRGQEARLRCSPMKGHSHVYWYRQLPEEGLKFMVYLQKENIIDESGMPKERFSAEFPKEGPSILRIQQVVRGDSAAYFCASSRSSGRGSYEQYFGPGTRLTVT.

The V gene is TRBV18, the J gene TRBJ1-5, with TRBD1 as a possible D gene (5 bases). The germline V gene has CDR1 KGHSH and CDR2 LQKENI. The V end lost 3 bases, the J end lost 5 bases, and 20 bases lay between the germline ends. This CDR3 is built from 17 residues. The CDR3 spells CASSPNHISGRHQPQHF. In DNA, the CDR3 is TGTGCCAGCTCACCTAACCACATCTCAGGGAGGCATCAGCCCCAGCATTTT.

CDR3 in amino acids: CASSNRDRSYEQYF. The DNA for the CDR3 is TGTGCCAGCAGCAACCGGGACAGGTCCTACGAGCAGTACTTC. The V gene is TRBV11-3, the J gene TRBJ2-7; 8 bases fit TRBD1. CDR3 size: 14 residues. V trimming: 5 bases; J trimming: 1 base; junction bases outside the gene matches: 4. The germline V gene encodes CDR1 SGHNT and CDR2 YENEEA.